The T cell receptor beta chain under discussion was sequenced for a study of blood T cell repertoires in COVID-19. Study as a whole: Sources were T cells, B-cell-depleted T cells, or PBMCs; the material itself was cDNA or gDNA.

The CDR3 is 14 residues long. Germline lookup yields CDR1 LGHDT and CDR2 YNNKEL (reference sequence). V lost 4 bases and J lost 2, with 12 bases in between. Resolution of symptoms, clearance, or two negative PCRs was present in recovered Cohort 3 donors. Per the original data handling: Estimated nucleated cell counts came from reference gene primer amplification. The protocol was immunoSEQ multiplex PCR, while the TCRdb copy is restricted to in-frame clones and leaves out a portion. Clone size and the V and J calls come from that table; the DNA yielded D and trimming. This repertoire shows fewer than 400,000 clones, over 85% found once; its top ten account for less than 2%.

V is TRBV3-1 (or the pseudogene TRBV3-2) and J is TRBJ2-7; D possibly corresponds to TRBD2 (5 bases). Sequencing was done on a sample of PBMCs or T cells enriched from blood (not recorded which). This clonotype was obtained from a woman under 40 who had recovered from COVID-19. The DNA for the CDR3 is TGTGCCAGCAGCCTCGAATCCGGGACCTACGAGCAGTACTTC. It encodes CASSLESGTYEQYF.